This is a list of T cell receptor beta chains from one sample in a study of lymphopenia after photon versus proton radiotherapy. Some clones are missing from TCRdb's copy, which holds only in-frame ones; the method was immunoSEQ multiplex PCR. The sample carries tens of thousands of clones, more than 75% recorded once. The sample in question was peripheral blood, obtained from a patient treated with photon-based radiotherapy. These receptors were obtained from a woman aged 45-59 years with cholangiocarcinoma. Each CDR3 is given with its conserved first and last residue. The D gene is left open where the match is weak. Size values are once, few and many counts, or a class for expanded clones, and some rows have none.

length: 11; size: -; J: TRBJ2-7; V: TRBV2; D: -; DNA: TGTGGGGGGTCTACCCTACGGGAGCAGTACTTC; CDR3: CGGSTLREQYF
length: 12; size: -; J: TRBJ2-5; V: TRBV15; D: -; DNA: TGTGCCACCAGCATAGGGGGGGAGACCCAGTACTTC; CDR3: CATSIGGETQYF
length: 15; size: -; J: TRBJ2-2; V: TRBV10-2; D: TRBD2; DNA: TGCGCCAGCAGGGCTAGCGGGGGGGTTACCGGGGAGCTGTTTTTT; CDR3: CASRASGGVTGELFF
length: 16; size: -; J: TRBJ1-4; V: TRBV7-9; D: TRBD1; DNA: TGTGCCAGCAGCTTACACAGGGGGAGGCCTAATGAAAAACTGTTTTTT; CDR3: CASSLHRGRPNEKLFF
length: 14; size: -; J: TRBJ2-7; V: TRBV10-3; D: -; DNA: TGTGCCATCAGTGAGTCGTGGGTCTCCTACGAGCAGTACTTC; CDR3: CAISESWVSYEQYF
length: 15; size: -; J: TRBJ1-5; V: TRBV25-1; D: -; DNA: TGTGCCAGCAGTGATTCGGGCCGGAGCAATCAGCCCCAGCATTTT; CDR3: CASSDSGRSNQPQHF
length: 12; size: few; J: TRBJ1-5; V: TRBV6-5; D: -; DNA: TGTGCCAGCCGCGGACCCAATCAGCCCCAGCATTTT; CDR3: CASRGPNQPQHF
length: 16; size: -; J: TRBJ2-7; V: TRBV7-9; D: -; DNA: TGTGCCAGCAGCTTAAAACACCCCAACCCGGGGTACGAGCAGTACTTC; CDR3: CASSLKHPNPGYEQYF
length: 15; size: -; J: TRBJ2-2; V: TRBV7-8; D: TRBD1; DNA: TGTGCCAGCCGAAAGGGACAGGGGGCTGGCGGGGAGCTGTTTTTT; CDR3: CASRKGQGAGGELFF
length: 17; size: few; J: TRBJ1-6; V: TRBV9; D: TRBD1; DNA: TGTGCCAGCAGCGTAGGAATTGGGACAGGGGGTAATTCACCCCTCCACTTT; CDR3: CASSVGIGTGGNSPLHF
length: 12; size: -; J: TRBJ1-3; V: TRBV2; D: -; DNA: TGTGCCAGCCAGGGCTCTGGAAACACCATATATTTT; CDR3: CASQGSGNTIYF
length: 15; size: -; J: TRBJ2-1; V: TRBV6-5; D: -; DNA: TGTGCCAGCAGATCGGGAGAAAGCTCCTACAATGAGCAGTTCTTC; CDR3: CASRSGESSYNEQFF
length: 15; size: -; J: TRBJ1-1; V: TRBV30; D: -; DNA: TGTGCCTGGAGTGTACCGACAGGCTTGAACACTGAAGCTTTCTTT; CDR3: CAWSVPTGLNTEAFF
length: 16; size: -; J: TRBJ1-2; V: TRBV7-9; D: -; DNA: TGTGCCAGCAGCTTAGGCTCCACTGGGACCGCATATGGCTACACCTTC; CDR3: CASSLGSTGTAYGYTF
length: 14; size: -; J: TRBJ2-1; V: TRBV30; D: TRBD1; DNA: TGTGCCTGGAATCCGGGACAGGGGTACAATGAGCAGTTCTTC; CDR3: CAWNPGQGYNEQFF
length: 15; size: -; J: TRBJ1-6; V: TRBV18; D: TRBD1; DNA: TGTGCCAGCTCACCATTCGACAGGGAAAATTCACCCCTCCACTTT; CDR3: CASSPFDRENSPLHF
length: 15; size: -; J: TRBJ2-7; V: TRBV5-1; D: -; DNA: TGCGCCAGCAGCTTGGGCGGCAGGGACTCTATAGAGCAGTACTTC; CDR3: CASSLGGRDSIEQYF
length: 19; size: -; J: TRBJ2-2; V: TRBV7-8; D: TRBD1; DNA: TGTGCCAGCAGCTTAGGGGCTAGTAGACAGGGGGGAAACACCGGGGAGCTGTTTTTT; CDR3: CASSLGASRQGGNTGELFF
length: 17; size: -; J: TRBJ2-3; V: TRBV5-6; D: TRBD2; DNA: TGTGCCAGCAGCGTGATCCTACTAGCGGGGGGCACAGATACGCAGTATTTT; CDR3: CASSVILLAGGTDTQYF
length: 14; size: -; J: TRBJ2-3; V: TRBV19; D: -; DNA: TGTGCCAGTAGTATTCGGGGCCCCACAGATACGCAGTATTTT; CDR3: CASSIRGPTDTQYF
length: 14; size: once; J: TRBJ1-2; V: TRBV7-2; D: -; DNA: TGTGCCAGCAGCACCAGGGTCCCCTTTGGCGGCTACACCTTC; CDR3: CASSTRVPFGGYTF
length: 16; size: -; J: TRBJ2-6; V: TRBV6-5; D: -; DNA: TGTGCCAGCAGTTACTCGAAAACCCACGGGGCCAACGTCCTGACTTTC; CDR3: CASSYSKTHGANVLTF
length: 11; size: -; J: TRBJ1-4; V: TRBV2; D: -; DNA: TGTGCCAGCAAAGACTATGAAAAACTGTTTTTT; CDR3: CASKDYEKLFF